This T cell receptor beta chain was found in a study of regulatory T cells in long-lasting Graves disease. Whole-study results and caveats: Relative to new patients (roughly 900), persistent patients exhibited greater sharing of public clonotypes (approximately 2,500). Accuracy could have been hurt by small sample size.

To note about this clonotype: As yet, its antigen is unknown.

Germline V gives CDR1 LNHDA, CDR2 SQIVND (reference sequence). The CDR3 has 14 amino acids. V lost 3 bases, J lost 4 bases, and 12 bases lay in between. Described time point: persistent/refractory GD, antithyroid drugs over 5 years with positive TRAb. From RNA extracted from PBMCs, the TCR library was made. Both iRepertoire HTBI primers and Arm-PCR of CDR3 regions were used to build the TCR beta libraries. In TCRdb, the multiplex PCR reads were re-called with MiXCR into one record per CDR3 protein. The data show 250,000 to 300,000 distinct CDR3 sequences, around 20% seen once. The chain uses TRBV19 and TRBJ1-1; D is uncertain. The source is a female donor with Graves disease. The sample in question was peripheral blood mononuclear cells (PBMCs), obtained when the disease was refractory, from a patient treated with antithyroid drugs. The CDR3 region is CASSISGLGTEAFF. The CDR3 DNA reads as TGTGCCAGTAGTATCAGTGGTCTTGGCACTGAAGCTTTCTTT.